The 23 T cell receptor beta chains listed next were all sequenced from one sample in a study of PD-L1 blockade in urothelial cancer. Sequencing was performed with immunoSEQ multiplex PCR; in TCRdb, only in-frame clones are kept and a portion is missing. There are fewer than 65,000 clones in the sample; around four fifths occur only once, and 1.6% lies in the top ten. Indicated time point: pretreatment peripheral blood. The sample consisted of PBMCs, taken around atezolizumab (anti-PD-L1) treatment. The receptor set was obtained from a man in his 70s with urothelial cancer.

The chain couples TRBV10-2 to TRBJ2-1; D is unclear. The V gene lost 2 bases and the J gene lost 8 bases, with 7 bases spanning the gap. CDR1 WSHSY and CDR2 SAAADI come from the germline V gene. The CDR3 has 12 amino acids. For the CDR3, the DNA is TGCGCCAGCAGTGAGAGCTTCTATGAGCAGTTCTTC. Translated, it gives CASSESFYEQFF.

The V call is TRBV7-9, the J call TRBJ1-3; TRBD1 agrees at 7 bases. This CDR3 has 14 residues. Per the germline V gene, CDR1 is SEHNR and CDR2 is FQNEAQ (reference sequence). V lost 3 bases and J lost 7; bases outside the gene matches: 6. The CDR3 DNA sequence: TGTGCCAGCAGCTTGCTAGAGACAGGGAACACCATATATTTT. This sequence encodes CASSLLETGNTIYF.

The V call is TRBV2, the J call TRBJ2-1, with TRBD2 matching over 10 bases. The V and J ends lost 6 bases and 9 bases, in that order; junction bases with no gene match: 5. This CDR3 has 13 residues. Germline V gene data show CDR1 as SNHLY and CDR2 as FYNNEI. The CDR3 here is CASRGLAPPEQFF. In DNA form, the CDR3 reads TGTGCCAGCAGGGGACTAGCGCCCCCTGAGCAGTTCTTC. Combining the CDR3 with reference TRBV2 and TRBJ2-1 gives the whole variable domain EPEVTQTPSHQVTQMGQEVILRCVPISNHLYFYWYRQILGQKVEFLVSFYNNEISEKSEIFDDQFSVERPDGSNFTLKIRSTKLEDSAMYFCASRGLAPPEQFFGPGTRLTVL.

This chain links TRBV28 with TRBJ1-2; maybe TRBD1 (6 bases). Germline V lookup: CDR1 MDHEN, CDR2 SYDVKM. Trimming stripped 5 bases from V and 4 bases from J, with 20 bases between. The CDR3 loop spans 16 amino acids. CDR3 in DNA: TGTGCCAGCAGTCCCCTCCCCAGGGGTCTCCGCTATGGCTACACCTTC. It encodes CASSPLPRGLRYGYTF.

J is TRBJ2-1 and V is TRBV9, with TRBD2 identical over 10 bases. CDR3 length: 18 residues. Germline trimming cut 0 bases from V and 7 bases from J; bases unmatched to any gene: 13. Germline V gives CDR1 SGDLS, CDR2 YYNGEE. The CDR3 here is CASSVALGTSVTRNEQFF. The CDR3 region has the DNA TGTGCCAGCAGCGTAGCTTTGGGGACTAGCGTTACTAGGAATGAGCAGTTCTTC.

This clone was recorded only once. This chain connects TRBV19 to TRBJ1-5; D is possibly TRBD1 (6 bases). The ends were cut back, 4 bases at V and 4 bases at J, with 8 bases in the middle. The CDR3 is made up of 13 amino acids. Germline-derived CDR1 and CDR2 are LNHDA and SQIVND (reference sequence). The CDR3 nucleotides are TGTGCCAGTAGTAAGGGGGGGAATCAGCCCCAGCATTTT. This codes for CASSKGGNQPQHF.

The rearrangement links TRBV2 to TRBJ2-7; TRBD2 aligns across 7 bases. The CDR3 has 15 amino acids. CDR1 SNHLY and CDR2 FYNNEI come from the germline V gene. V lost 8 bases to trimming and J lost 2 bases; unmatched junction nucleotides: 12. This CDR3 reads CASLVGRENAYEQYF. The CDR3 DNA is TGTGCCAGCCTTGTAGGGAGGGAAAACGCCTACGAGCAGTACTTC. Complete variable domain (other parts from reference TRBV2 and TRBJ2-7): EPEVTQTPSHQVTQMGQEVILRCVPISNHLYFYWYRQILGQKVEFLVSFYNNEISEKSEIFDDQFSVERPDGSNFTLKIRSTKLEDSAMYFCASLVGRENAYEQYFGPGTRLTVT.

The chain couples TRBV5-5 to TRBJ1-1; perhaps TRBD1 as D (5 bases). The CDR3 covers 13 residues. The V and J ends lost 4 bases and 4 bases respectively, with 11 bases between them. Germline CDR1 SGHKS, CDR2 YYEKEE (reference sequence). The CDR3 reads CASSRDRSTEAFF. The CDR3 DNA reads TGTGCCAGCAGCCGTGACAGAAGCACTGAAGCTTTCTTT.

CDR3 in DNA: TGTGCCAGCAGTGAGAGACAGGGGAATCAGCCCCAGCATTTT. It codes for CASSERQGNQPQHF. The rearrangement joins TRBV25-1 to TRBJ1-5; 8 bases are a match to TRBD1. Germline V lookup: CDR1 MGHDK, CDR2 SYGVNS. The CDR3 length is 14 residues. J lost 4 bases, V lost 3 bases, and 2 bases had no gene match.

This clone was counted a few times. The chain uses TRBV27 and TRBJ1-3; 10 bases are a match to TRBD1. In germline, CDR1 is MNHEY, CDR2 SMNVEV (reference sequence). Germline trimming cut 7 bases from V and 3 bases from J; bases unmatched to any gene: 6. The CDR3 has 15 residues. CDR3 bases: TGTGCCAGCAATAAGACAGGGGGCGGTGGAAACACCATATATTTT. Protein sequence: CASNKTGGGGNTIYF.

V usage is TRBV2 and J usage is TRBJ1-1, with D uncertain. CDR1 is SNHLY, CDR2 FYNNEI, per germline. This CDR3 is 13 amino acids long. Trimming took off 4 bases at V and 0 bases at J, with 6 bases between the two ends. CDR3 residues: CASSAELNTEAFF. The CDR3 coding sequence is TGTGCCAGCAGTGCCGAGTTGAACACTGAAGCTTTCTTT. The variable domain in full, with the rest retrieved from reference TRBV2 and TRBJ1-1, is EPEVTQTPSHQVTQMGQEVILRCVPISNHLYFYWYRQILGQKVEFLVSFYNNEISEKSEIFDDQFSVERPDGSNFTLKIRSTKLEDSAMYFCASSAELNTEAFFGQGTRLTVV.

CDR3 loop: CASKLAGGPQDTQYF. CDR3 DNA: TGTGCCAGTAAACTAGCGGGAGGGCCCCAAGATACGCAGTATTTT. V usage is TRBV19 and J usage is TRBJ2-3, with TRBD2 matching 13 bases. The CDR3 loop spans 15 amino acids. Germline V gene sequence: CDR1 LNHDA, CDR2 SQIVND (reference sequence). Trimming took 7 bases from V and 5 from J; bases not matched to a gene: 6.

The chain carries TRBV4-3 and TRBJ2-7, with 10 positions matching TRBD2. After removal of 1 base from V and 3 bases from J, the junction contained 3 bases not matched to a gene. This CDR3 region has 15 residues. Germline loops: CDR1 LGHNA, CDR2 YSLEER. Here the CDR3 reads CASSQASSGSYEQYF. CDR3 DNA sequence: TGCGCCAGCAGCCAAGCCTCTAGCGGGAGCTACGAGCAGTACTTC.

The J gene is TRBJ2-1, the V gene TRBV9; 7 bases are a match to TRBD2. This CDR3 is 16 amino acids long. Germline CDR1 SGDLS, CDR2 YYNGEE. The V and J ends lost 2 bases and 0 bases, in that order; junction bases with no gene match: 5. CDR3 amino acids: CASSVSGRGSYNEQFF. The CDR3, as DNA: TGTGCCAGCAGCGTGTCGGGGAGGGGCTCCTACAATGAGCAGTTCTTC.

The count of this clone is one. The chain is built from TRBV11-2 and TRBJ2-7, with TRBD1 matching 8 bases. This CDR3 region has 13 residues. Trimming at V came to 5 bases and at J to 6 bases, leaving 6 bases not matched to a gene. In germline, CDR1 is SGHAT, CDR2 FQNNGV. The CDR3 DNA follows: TGTGCCAGCAGCACGACAGGGGCGTTCGAGCAGTACTTC. The encoded protein is CASSTTGAFEQYF.

The V gene is TRBV6-5, the J gene TRBJ2-7; TRBD2 is a possible D gene (5 bases). There are 13 residues in the CDR3. In germline, CDR1 is MNHEY, CDR2 SVGAGI. The V end was cut by 5 bases, the J end by 9 bases, with 17 bases between. The CDR3 DNA is TGTGCCAGCAGTGAAGAACCGGGAATAGGGCAGTACTTC. Encoded protein: CASSEEPGIGQYF.

This chain joins TRBV10-3 and TRBJ2-1, with 11 positions matching TRBD2. The CDR3 is made up of 15 amino acids. Germline CDR1 reads ENHRY; CDR2 reads SYGVKD. Trimming removed 6 bases from V and 3 bases from J; junction bases left unmatched: 4. CDR3 amino acids: CAISVAGGDYNEQFF. In DNA, the CDR3 is TGTGCCATCAGCGTAGCGGGAGGGGACTACAATGAGCAGTTCTTC.

This clone appeared a single time. The chain is built from TRBV7-9 and TRBJ1-4; 11 bases fit TRBD1. The CDR3 contains 13 residues. V lost 7 bases, J lost 8 bases, and 3 bases stayed unmatched. Looked up from germline, CDR1 is SEHNR and CDR2 is FQNEAQ (reference sequence). The DNA of the CDR3 is TGTGCCAGCACCCGGACAGGGGGCGAAAAACTGTTTTTT. Translating gives CASTRTGGEKLFF.

CDR3 nucleotides: TGTGCCAGCAAAACCAGGACAGGCTCTGGAAACACCATATATTTT. Translating gives CASKTRTGSGNTIYF. The V call is TRBV2, the J call TRBJ1-3, with 7 bases that match TRBD1. V lost 7 bases and J lost 0; bases outside the gene matches: 6. Germline CDR1 reads SNHLY; CDR2 reads FYNNEI. The CDR3 has 15 amino acids. The full variable domain, with the rest looked up from reference TRBV2 and TRBJ1-3, is EPEVTQTPSHQVTQMGQEVILRCVPISNHLYFYWYRQILGQKVEFLVSFYNNEISEKSEIFDDQFSVERPDGSNFTLKIRSTKLEDSAMYFCASKTRTGSGNTIYFGEGSWLTVV.

CDR3 in amino acids: CAISDQTGYGYTF. The CDR3 nucleotides are TGTGCCATCAGTGACCAGACAGGTTATGGCTACACCTTC. The chain is built from TRBV10-3 and TRBJ1-2; D possibly corresponds to TRBD1 (6 bases). The CDR3 totals 13 residues. Deletions cut 3 bases from V and 5 bases from J, with 10 bases between. CDR1 ENHRY and CDR2 SYGVKD come from the germline V gene.

The chain joins TRBV5-6 to TRBJ1-5, with 7 bases fitting TRBD1. The germline CDR1 and CDR2 sequences are SGHDT and YYEEEE. The ends lost 2 bases at V and 3 bases at J; junction bases unmatched: 5. The CDR3 totals 15 residues. CDR3 in amino acids: CASSFGTEYNQPQHF. The CDR3 nucleotides are TGTGCCAGCAGCTTTGGGACAGAGTACAATCAGCCCCAGCATTTT.

This chain uses TRBV7-2 with TRBJ1-4; D perhaps matches TRBD1 (6 bases). Trimming stripped 2 bases from V and 7 bases from J, with 20 bases between. The CDR3 is made up of 17 amino acids. Germline V lookup: CDR1 SGHTA, CDR2 FQGNSA. The CDR3 region has the DNA TGTGCCAGCAGCTTATGGGCGGGGGCTGGGGTGGGTGAAAAACTGTTTTTT. Its protein product is CASSLWAGAGVGEKLFF.

This clone was detected only a few times. This sequence joins TRBV15 and TRBJ2-5, with D unresolved. Germline CDR1 and CDR2: LNHNV and YYDKDF (reference sequence). The CDR3 totals 14 residues. Trimming took 8 bases from V and 2 from J, leaving 15 bases between them. CDR3 DNA sequence: TGTGCCACCCTCTTAATGGGCGCACAAGAGACCCAGTACTTC. Protein sequence: CATLLMGAQETQYF.